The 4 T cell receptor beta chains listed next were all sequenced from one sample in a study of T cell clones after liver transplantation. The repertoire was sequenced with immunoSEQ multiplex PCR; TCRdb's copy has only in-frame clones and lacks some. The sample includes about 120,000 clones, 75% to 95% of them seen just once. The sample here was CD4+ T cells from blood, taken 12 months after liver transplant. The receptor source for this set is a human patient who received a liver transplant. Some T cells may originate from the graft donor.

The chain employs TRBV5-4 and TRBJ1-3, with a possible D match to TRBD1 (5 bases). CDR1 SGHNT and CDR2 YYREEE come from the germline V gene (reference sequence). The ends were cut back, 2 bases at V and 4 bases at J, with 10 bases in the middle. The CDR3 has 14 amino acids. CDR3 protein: CASSLGTVGNTIYF. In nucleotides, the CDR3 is TGTGCCAGCAGCTTAGGGACGGTCGGAAACACCATATATTTT.

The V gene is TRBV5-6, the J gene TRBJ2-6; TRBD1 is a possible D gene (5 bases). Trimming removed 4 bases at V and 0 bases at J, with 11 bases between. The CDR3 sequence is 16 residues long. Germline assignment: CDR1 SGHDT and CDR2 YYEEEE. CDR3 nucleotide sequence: TGTGCCAGCAGCCCCACAGGATACTCTGGGGCCAACGTCCTGACTTTC. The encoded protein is CASSPTGYSGANVLTF.

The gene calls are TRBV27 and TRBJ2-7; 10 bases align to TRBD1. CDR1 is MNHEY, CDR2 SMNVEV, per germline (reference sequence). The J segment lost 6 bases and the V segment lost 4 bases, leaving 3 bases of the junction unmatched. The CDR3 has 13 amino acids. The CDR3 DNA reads TGTGCCAGCAGTTACGGACAGGGGGGCGAGCAGTACTTC. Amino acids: CASSYGQGGEQYF.

CDR3 protein: CASSLSGLAGDEQFF. In DNA form, the CDR3 reads TGTGCCAGCAGCTTAAGTGGACTAGCAGGCGATGAGCAGTTCTTC. The V and J genes are TRBV7-9 and TRBJ2-1; 8 bases map to TRBD2. V lost 2 bases and J lost 8; bases outside the gene matches: 8. Per germline, CDR1 SEHNR and CDR2 FQNEAQ (reference sequence). The CDR3 has 15 residues.